Sequencing of this T cell receptor beta chain was carried out in a study of CD8 T cells in Susac syndrome. As for the study in general: Intravenous immunoglobulin alone or corticosteroids were being given to patients with Susac syndrome at blood draw, unless they were therapy-naive. Regarding the study as a whole: When the CD4+ T cell repertoires of patients with Susac syndrome were examined, they did not show any clonal expansion.

This CDR3 spans 15 amino acids. The V gene end was trimmed by 0 bases and the J gene end by 5 bases; junction bases not matched to a gene: 5. Germline lookup yields CDR1 SGHVS and CDR2 FQNEAQ. Reverse transcription used about 0.45 to 1 ug RNA and random hexamers. A single record per CDR3 protein comes from TCRdb applying MiXCR to the immunoSEQ multiplex PCR reads. The sample carries 200,000 to 250,000 distinct CDR3 sequences, about 94% recorded once. Sequencing of TCR beta was performed on blood CD8+ and CD4+ T cells. TEMRA cells were FACS-enriched, and CD8+ and CD4+ T cells were isolated negatively. This clonotype has just a few counts. The target antigen is unknown.

V usage is TRBV7-8 and J usage is TRBJ1-2; 8 positions agree with TRBD1. This clonotype originated in a human donor with Susac syndrome. The specimen sequenced was CD4+ T cells from PBMCs. CDR3 DNA: TGTGCCAGCAGCTTAGCGTCAGGACAGGGATATGGCTACACCTTC. Translating gives CASSLASGQGYGYTF.